This T cell receptor beta chain was obtained from a study of blood T cell repertoires in COVID-19. Study at large: T cells, B-cell-depleted T cells, or PBMCs provided the cDNA or gDNA that served as material.

The length of the CDR3 is 16 residues. V shed 4 bases, J shed 3 bases, and the junction held 10 bases outside the gene matches. From germline, CDR1 is GTSNPN and CDR2 SVGIG (reference sequence). The data were produced by immunoSEQ multiplex PCR, yet TCRdb's version contains in-frame clones alone and is incomplete. This table holds around 170,000 clones, around 80% found once. Sequencing used peripheral blood. This chain links TRBV30 with TRBJ1-3, with 9 bases lining up with TRBD1. This TCR came from a man aged 25-40 years with active or convalescent COVID-19. Here the CDR3 DNA reads TGTGCCTGGACTCCGGGGACAGGGCTTTTTGGAAACACCATATATTTT. Translated, it gives CAWTPGTGLFGNTIYF.